The 11 T cell receptor beta chains in this list originate from one sample, sequenced in a study of T cell responses to AZD1222 COVID-19 vaccine. Using immunoSEQ multiplex PCR, the repertoire was profiled, and TCRdb retains in-frame clones only, with some absent. The sample has around 140,000 clones; 85% to 95% are singletons. The sequencing here drew on peripheral blood, taken 28 days after the second AZD1222 dose. The receptors stem from an adult who received the AZD1222 COVID-19 vaccine.

J is TRBJ2-7 and V is TRBV10-1; tentative D call: TRBD2 (6 bases). V gave up 4 bases and J gave up 6 bases, with 13 bases separating them. There are 13 residues in the CDR3. Germline V gene data show CDR1 as WNHNN and CDR2 as SYGVQD (reference sequence). For the CDR3, the DNA is TGCGCCAGCAGTGTAGGGAGGACGGGCGAGCAGTACTTC. Translated: CASSVGRTGEQYF.

V gene TRBV14 combines with J gene TRBJ1-2, with a weak D call TRBD1 (5 bases). The CDR3 is 15 residues long. Between the trimmed V and J ends, which lost 4 bases and 4 bases, there was a span of 16 bases. Germline V lookup: CDR1 SGHDN, CDR2 FVKESK. CDR3 in amino acids: CASSLNSQGGYGYTF. CDR3 nucleotide sequence: TGTGCCAGCAGCCTAAACTCGCAGGGAGGCTATGGCTACACCTTC.

The chain combines TRBV29-1 with TRBJ1-2; D not certain. Germline assignment: CDR1 SQVTM and CDR2 ANQGSEA. This CDR3 region has 13 residues. V dropped 6 bases and J dropped 0 bases, with 11 bases sitting between them. The DNA for the CDR3 is TGCAGCGTCCGGGATTCGGCTAACTATGGCTACACCTTC. Encoded protein: CSVRDSANYGYTF.

This clone was found once. The chain couples TRBV5-4 to TRBJ1-2; D gene uncertain. The CDR3 is made up of 16 amino acids. Trimming stripped 0 bases from V and 1 base from J, with 13 bases between. Germline CDR1 is SGHNT and CDR2 is YYREEE (reference sequence). The CDR3 nucleotides read TGTGCCAGCAGCTTGGTCGGGCAGAGCTTTAACTATGGCTACACCTTC. Its translation is CASSLVGQSFNYGYTF.

V usage is TRBV30 and J usage is TRBJ1-4; 10 bases line up with TRBD1. V lost 5 bases and J lost 7; bases outside the gene matches: 4. Germline V gene data show CDR1 as GTSNPN and CDR2 as SVGIG (reference sequence). This CDR3 is 13 amino acids long. The CDR3 sequence is CAWQTGGLEKLFF. CDR3 sequence (DNA): TGTGCCTGGCAGACAGGGGGCCTTGAAAAACTGTTTTTT.

The chain carries TRBV29-1 and TRBJ1-1, with 11 bases fitting TRBD1. V was clipped by 7 bases and J by 4 bases; unmatched bases: 5. The CDR3 runs to 13 residues. CDR1 and CDR2 (germline): SQVTM, ANQGSEA. As DNA, the CDR3 is TGCAGCGGCGGACAGGGGGCCGGCACTGAAGCTTTCTTT. It encodes CSGGQGAGTEAFF.

The chain couples TRBV6-5 to TRBJ2-3; D is tentatively TRBD1 or TRBD2 (5 bases each). CDR3 length: 13 residues. In germline, CDR1 is MNHEY, CDR2 SVGAGI. V lost 8 bases, J lost 0 bases, and 9 bases lay in between. Written as DNA, the CDR3 is TGTGCCAGCCGGGGCTCAAGCACAGATACGCAGTATTTT. Translating gives CASRGSSTDTQYF.

As concerns this clone: This CDR3 is also generated by other DNA sequences in the sample. The chain joins TRBV3-1 (or the pseudogene TRBV3-2) to TRBJ1-2; D is unresolved. From germline, CDR1 is LGHDT and CDR2 YNNKEL (reference sequence). Trimming cost V 4 bases and J 1 base, with 7 bases left between them. The CDR3 consists of 13 residues. The CDR3 loop reads CASSPGINYGYTF. CDR3 DNA: TGTGCCAGCAGCCCCGGTATTAACTATGGCTACACCTTC.

The chain uses TRBV5-5 and TRBJ1-3, with D possibly matching TRBD1 (5 bases). The germline CDR1 and CDR2 sequences are SGHKS and YYEKEE (reference sequence). The CDR3 runs to 14 residues. Trimming stripped 4 bases from V and 4 bases from J, with 12 bases between. Here the CDR3 DNA reads TGTGCCAGCAGCCTGGCGGGGCCCGGAAACACCATATATTTT. It translates to CASSLAGPGNTIYF.

The J gene is TRBJ1-2, the V gene TRBV6-1; possibly TRBD1 for D (6 bases). Germline assignment: CDR1 MNHNS and CDR2 SASEGT. Trimming shortened V by 1 base and J by 8 bases, and 11 bases separated the two germline ends. The CDR3 spans 13 residues. CDR3: CASSEVGAGGYTF. For the CDR3, the DNA is TGTGCCAGCAGTGAAGTGGGGGCTGGAGGCTACACCTTC.

This chain links TRBV6-5 with TRBJ1-1; the D gene is possibly TRBD1 (6 bases). Germline values: CDR1 MNHEY, CDR2 SVGAGI. The germline V and J ends were trimmed by 1 base and 9 bases, with 12 bases remaining between them. The CDR3 sequence is 13 residues long. In DNA form, the CDR3 reads TGTGCCAGCAGTTACTTGGGGGGCGGGCAAGCTTTCTTT. Protein product: CASSYLGGGQAFF.